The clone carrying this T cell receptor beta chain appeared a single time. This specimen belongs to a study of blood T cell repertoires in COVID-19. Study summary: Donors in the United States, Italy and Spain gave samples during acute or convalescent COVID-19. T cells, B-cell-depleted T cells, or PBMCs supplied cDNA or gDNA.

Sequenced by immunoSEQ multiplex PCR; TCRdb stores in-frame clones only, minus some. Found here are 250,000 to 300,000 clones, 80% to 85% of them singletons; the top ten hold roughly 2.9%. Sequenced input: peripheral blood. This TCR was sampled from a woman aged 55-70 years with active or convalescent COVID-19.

The CDR3 DNA sequence: TGCGCCAGCAGCGCTGCCTGGGGGGGGGCCACAGATACGCAGTATTTT. This sequence encodes CASSAAWGGATDTQYF. The chain uses TRBV5-1 and TRBJ2-3, with D possibly matching TRBD2 (7 bases). Germline V lookup: CDR1 SGHRS, CDR2 YFSETQ. This CDR3 comprises 16 residues. Deletions cut 4 bases from V and 2 bases from J, with 17 bases between. Filled out from reference TRBV5-1 and TRBJ2-3, the complete variable domain reads KAGVTQTPRYLIKTRGQQVTLSCSPISGHRSVSWYQQTPGQGLQFLFEYFSETQRNKGNFPGRFSGRQFSNSRSEMNVSTLELGDSALYLCASSAAWGGATDTQYFGPGTRLTVL.